This T cell receptor (beta chain) was documented in a study of cytomegalovirus exposure and HLA in healthy donors. The study's findings and limits: Presence/absence analyses rested on an assumption that sequencing depth was roughly uniform across donors.

V was shortened by 2 bases and J by 3 bases, with 10 bases between the two germline ends. The CDR3 consists of 14 residues. Per germline, CDR1 MDHEN and CDR2 SYDVKM. PCR was performed using 60 Vbeta and 13 Jbeta primers. The repertoire was sequenced with immunoSEQ multiplex PCR; TCRdb's copy has only in-frame clones and lacks some. The table records about 140,000 clones, roughly 86% of them present only once. In the case of this clone: What it binds is not known.

The receptor comes from a man between 18 and 35 years old in good health and CMV-seropositive. This rearrangement joins TRBV28 to TRBJ1-2; D perhaps matches TRBD1 (5 bases). Sequencing was performed on PBMCs. For the CDR3, the DNA is TGTGCCAGCAGTTTAGGTACAGGTTACTATGGCTACACCTTC. Protein product: CASSLGTGYYGYTF.